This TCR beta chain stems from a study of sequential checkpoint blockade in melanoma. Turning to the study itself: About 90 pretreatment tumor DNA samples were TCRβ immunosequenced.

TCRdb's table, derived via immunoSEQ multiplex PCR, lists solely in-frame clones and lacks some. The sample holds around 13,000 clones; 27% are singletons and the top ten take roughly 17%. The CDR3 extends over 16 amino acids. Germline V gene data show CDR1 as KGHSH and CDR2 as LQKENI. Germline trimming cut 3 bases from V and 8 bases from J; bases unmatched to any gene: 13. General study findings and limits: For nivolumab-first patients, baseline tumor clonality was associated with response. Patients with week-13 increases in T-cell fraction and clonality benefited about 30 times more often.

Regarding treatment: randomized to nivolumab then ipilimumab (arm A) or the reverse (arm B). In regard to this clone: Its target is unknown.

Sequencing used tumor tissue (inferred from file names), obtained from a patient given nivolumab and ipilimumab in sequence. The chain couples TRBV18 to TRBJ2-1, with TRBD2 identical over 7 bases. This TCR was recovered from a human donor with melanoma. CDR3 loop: CASSPPAWEGLDEQFF. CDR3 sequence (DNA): TGTGCCAGCTCACCCCCGGCGTGGGAGGGCCTGGATGAGCAGTTCTTC.